These T cell receptor beta chains were read from a single sample in a study of blood T cell repertoires in COVID-19. The protocol was immunoSEQ multiplex PCR, while the TCRdb copy is restricted to in-frame clones and leaves out a portion. The table has roughly 200,000 clones, roughly three quarters seen once. The source material was peripheral blood. These receptors were obtained from a woman of 80 years or more with COVID-19, enrolled during active disease. CDR3s include the opening cysteine and the closing phenylalanine or tryptophan. A D gene is named only where the DNA matches it firmly. Part of the rows lack a size; the others show once, few, many or a class for expanded clones.

D gene: -; J gene: TRBJ1-3; V gene: TRBV5-4; clone size: -; CDR3 protein: CASSLGPAGGVGNTIYF; CDR3 DNA: TGTGCCAGCAGCTTGGGACCGGCTGGAGGGGTCGGAAACACCATATATTTT
D gene: TRBD2; J gene: TRBJ2-1; V gene: TRBV7-6; clone size: -; CDR3 protein: CASSLAILGTSGSSYNEQFF; CDR3 DNA: TGTGCCAGCAGCTTAGCGATTCTCGGGACTAGCGGGTCTTCCTACAATGAGCAGTTCTTC
D gene: -; J gene: TRBJ1-1; V gene: TRBV30; clone size: -; CDR3 protein: CAWRRQKNTEAFF; CDR3 DNA: TGTGCCTGGAGACGACAAAAGAACACTGAAGCTTTCTTT
D gene: -; J gene: TRBJ2-1; V gene: TRBV3-1/TRBV3-2; clone size: -; CDR3 protein: CASSQVGGPNEQFF; CDR3 DNA: TGTGCCAGCAGCCAAGTGGGGGGGCCTAATGAGCAGTTCTTC
D gene: -; J gene: TRBJ2-5; V gene: TRBV6-2/TRBV6-3; clone size: -; CDR3 protein: CASSTSWETQYF; CDR3 DNA: TGTGCCAGCAGTACTAGCTGGGAGACCCAGTACTTC
D gene: -; J gene: TRBJ1-3; V gene: TRBV7-6; clone size: few; CDR3 protein: CASSPVRVGAGNTIYF; CDR3 DNA: TGTGCCAGCAGCCCCGTCCGGGTGGGGGCCGGAAACACCATATATTTT
D gene: -; J gene: TRBJ2-7; V gene: TRBV20-1; clone size: -; CDR3 protein: CSASTGVEQYF; CDR3 DNA: TGCAGTGCTAGCACGGGGGTCGAGCAGTACTTC
D gene: -; J gene: TRBJ2-7; V gene: TRBV28; clone size: -; CDR3 protein: CASSFLGAREQYF; CDR3 DNA: TGTGCCAGCAGTTTCTTGGGGGCCCGCGAGCAGTACTTC
D gene: TRBD2; J gene: TRBJ2-2; V gene: TRBV27; clone size: -; CDR3 protein: CASSFGGRVDTGELFF; CDR3 DNA: TGTGCCAGCAGTTTCGGCGGGAGGGTCGACACCGGGGAGCTGTTTTTT
D gene: -; J gene: TRBJ1-2; V gene: TRBV7-9; clone size: -; CDR3 protein: CASSLTRNYGYTF; CDR3 DNA: TGTGCCAGCAGCTTAACCAGGAACTATGGCTACACCTTC
D gene: TRBD2; J gene: TRBJ2-7; V gene: TRBV5-1; clone size: -; CDR3 protein: CASSLGGSRNEQYF; CDR3 DNA: TGCGCCAGCAGCTTGGGCGGGAGCCGCAACGAGCAGTACTTC
D gene: -; J gene: TRBJ1-1; V gene: TRBV7-6; clone size: -; CDR3 protein: CASSLAWGEESGNTEAFF; CDR3 DNA: TGTGCCAGCAGCTTAGCGTGGGGTGAGGAATCGGGAAACACTGAAGCTTTCTTT
D gene: TRBD1; J gene: TRBJ2-6; V gene: TRBV19; clone size: -; CDR3 protein: CASRRGRTGRSGANVLTF; CDR3 DNA: TGTGCCAGTAGACGGGGCCGGACAGGCCGCTCTGGGGCCAACGTCCTGACTTTC
D gene: -; J gene: TRBJ2-1; V gene: TRBV19; clone size: -; CDR3 protein: CASTTRGYNEQFF; CDR3 DNA: TGTGCCAGTACCACTCGGGGCTACAATGAGCAGTTCTTC
D gene: -; J gene: TRBJ1-2; V gene: TRBV4-1; clone size: -; CDR3 protein: CASSQVDRLYGYTF; CDR3 DNA: TGCGCCAGCAGCCAAGTTGACAGGCTCTATGGCTACACCTTC